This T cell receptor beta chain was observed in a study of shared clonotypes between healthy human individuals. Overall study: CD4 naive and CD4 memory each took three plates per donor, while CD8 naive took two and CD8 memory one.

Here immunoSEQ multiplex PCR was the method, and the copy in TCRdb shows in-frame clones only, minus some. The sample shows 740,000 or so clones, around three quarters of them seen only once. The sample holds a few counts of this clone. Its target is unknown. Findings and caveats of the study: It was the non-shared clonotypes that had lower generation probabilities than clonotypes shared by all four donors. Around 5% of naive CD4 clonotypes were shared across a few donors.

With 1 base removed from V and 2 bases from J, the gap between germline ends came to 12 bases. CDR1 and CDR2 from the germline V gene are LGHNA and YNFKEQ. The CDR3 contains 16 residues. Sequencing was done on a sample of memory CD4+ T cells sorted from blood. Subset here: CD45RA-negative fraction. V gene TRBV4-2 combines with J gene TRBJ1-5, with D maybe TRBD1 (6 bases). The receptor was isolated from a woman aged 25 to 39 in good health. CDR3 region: CASSQAPGEGNQPQHF. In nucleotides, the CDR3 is TGTGCCAGCAGCCAAGCCCCAGGGGAGGGCAATCAGCCCCAGCATTTT.